This is a list of T cell receptor beta chains from one sample in a study of T cell repertoires in cytomegalovirus infection. Each CDR3 protein is one row after TCRdb ran MiXCR on the reads. The repertoire has around 450,000 distinct CDR3 sequences, about a third of them found once; the top ten carry roughly an eighth. Sequenced input: PBMCs. These receptors were collected from a human donor in good health (CMV status not recorded). Some clones in this sample may be carry-over from other donors' samples. Both conserved end residues are part of each CDR3. The order of the fields is CDR3 DNA, CDR3 protein, D gene, clone size, J gene, V gene. D genes are given only for firm matches. Clone size is not always given. Where it is, it says once, few, many or a class for expanded clones.

cdr3_nt: TGTGCCAGCATCGGGTCTGCTAACTATGGCTACACCTTC; cdr3_aa: CASIGSANYGYTF; d_call: .; clone_size: many; j_call: TRBJ1-2; v_call: TRBV7-2
cdr3_nt: TGTGCCAGCAGTTACCGCGGAACTAATTCACCCCTCCACTTT; cdr3_aa: CASSYRGTNSPLHF; d_call: .; clone_size: few; j_call: TRBJ1-6; v_call: TRBV6-5
cdr3_nt: TGTGCCATCAGTGACCTTCGGGACAGGGGGCAAGAGACCCAGTACTTC; cdr3_aa: CAISDLRDRGQETQYF; d_call: TRBD1; clone_size: .; j_call: TRBJ2-5; v_call: TRBV10-3
cdr3_nt: TGCAGTGCAAACAGAAACACTGAAGCTTTCTTT; cdr3_aa: CSANRNTEAFF; d_call: .; clone_size: few; j_call: TRBJ1-1; v_call: TRBV20-1
cdr3_nt: TGTGCCAGCAGTTCTACGGACAAGTTTAGCAATCAGCCCCAGCATTTT; cdr3_aa: CASSSTDKFSNQPQHF; d_call: .; clone_size: .; j_call: TRBJ1-5; v_call: TRBV12-3/TRBV12-4
cdr3_nt: TGTGCCAGCAGCTTAGAGGGGGGGACTAACTATGGCTACACCTTC; cdr3_aa: CASSLEGGTNYGYTF; d_call: .; clone_size: many; j_call: TRBJ1-2; v_call: TRBV7-2
cdr3_nt: TGTGCCAGCATCCCCCGTGGGGGGGGCGAACCTCAAGAGACCCAGTACTTC; cdr3_aa: CASIPRGGGEPQETQYF; d_call: .; clone_size: .; j_call: TRBJ2-5; v_call: TRBV28
cdr3_nt: TGTGCCAGCAGTGGGGGGAAGGACAGCTCTGGAGCCAACGTCCTGACTTTC; cdr3_aa: CASSGGKDSSGANVLTF; d_call: .; clone_size: .; j_call: TRBJ2-6; v_call: TRBV2
cdr3_nt: TGCGCCAGCAGCCACGGACAGGTTCGAGACAATGAGCAGTTCTTC; cdr3_aa: CASSHGQVRDNEQFF; d_call: TRBD1; clone_size: .; j_call: TRBJ2-1; v_call: TRBV4-3
cdr3_nt: TGTGCCAGCAGCTCGGGCCCCTCCTTAGCCAAAAACATTCAGTACTTC; cdr3_aa: CASSSGPSLAKNIQYF; d_call: .; clone_size: many; j_call: TRBJ2-4; v_call: TRBV7-2
cdr3_nt: TGTGCCAGCAGCCCAAGACTAGCGGGGAGCACAGATACGCAGTATTTT; cdr3_aa: CASSPRLAGSTDTQYF; d_call: TRBD2; clone_size: few; j_call: TRBJ2-3; v_call: TRBV7-3
cdr3_nt: TGTGCCATCAGTGAGCGACAGGGGGCGAACACTGAAGCTTTCTTT; cdr3_aa: CAISERQGANTEAFF; d_call: TRBD1; clone_size: .; j_call: TRBJ1-1; v_call: TRBV10-3
cdr3_nt: TGCAGTGCGCAACCAAGGGGAGAGACCCAGTACTTC; cdr3_aa: CSAQPRGETQYF; d_call: .; clone_size: .; j_call: TRBJ2-5; v_call: TRBV20-1
cdr3_nt: TGTGCCAGCAGTTACGGGACTAGCGGGAAAAAAGAGACCCAGTACTTC; cdr3_aa: CASSYGTSGKKETQYF; d_call: TRBD2; clone_size: few; j_call: TRBJ2-5; v_call: TRBV6-2/TRBV6-3
cdr3_nt: TGTGCCAGCAGTTTGTTTCAGGATGACGAGCAGTACTTC; cdr3_aa: CASSLFQDDEQYF; d_call: .; clone_size: few; j_call: TRBJ2-7; v_call: TRBV27
cdr3_nt: TGCGCCAGCAGCCAAGTAACAGGGGGACGCTATGGCTACACCTTC; cdr3_aa: CASSQVTGGRYGYTF; d_call: TRBD1; clone_size: .; j_call: TRBJ1-2; v_call: TRBV4-3
cdr3_nt: TGTGCCAGCAGCCAAGTACGGGGGAGGATCAAAAACATTCAGTACTTC; cdr3_aa: CASSQVRGRIKNIQYF; d_call: .; clone_size: few; j_call: TRBJ2-4; v_call: TRBV3-1
cdr3_nt: TGTGCCAGCAGCCCTACAGCTTTTCCTGAAAAACTGTTTTTT; cdr3_aa: CASSPTAFPEKLFF; d_call: .; clone_size: many; j_call: TRBJ1-4; v_call: TRBV7-2
cdr3_nt: TGTGCCAGCAGCCCAGGGGCGGCGCACACAGATACGCAGTATTTT; cdr3_aa: CASSPGAAHTDTQYF; d_call: .; clone_size: .; j_call: TRBJ2-3; v_call: TRBV7-3
cdr3_nt: TGCGCCAGCAGCCAAGAACGGACGGGGAACACTGAAGCTTTCTTT; cdr3_aa: CASSQERTGNTEAFF; d_call: .; clone_size: .; j_call: TRBJ1-1; v_call: TRBV4-3
cdr3_nt: TGTGCCAGTAGTCCACGCCTTGACTACGAGCAGTACTTC; cdr3_aa: CASSPRLDYEQYF; d_call: .; clone_size: few; j_call: TRBJ2-7; v_call: TRBV19
cdr3_nt: TGTGCCAGCAGTGACCCGGACATTAGCGGTCAGCCCCAGCATTTT; cdr3_aa: CASSDPDISGQPQHF; d_call: .; clone_size: .; j_call: TRBJ1-5; v_call: TRBV6-1
cdr3_nt: TGTGCCAGCAGCTTAGCCGCGCTCTCCCTGACCCACACTGAAGCTTTCTTT; cdr3_aa: CASSLAALSLTHTEAFF; d_call: .; clone_size: few; j_call: TRBJ1-1; v_call: TRBV11-2
cdr3_nt: TGTGCCAGCAGAGGAACAGGGGGCCGGGAGACCCAGTACTTC; cdr3_aa: CASRGTGGRETQYF; d_call: TRBD1; clone_size: few; j_call: TRBJ2-5; v_call: TRBV6-2/TRBV6-3
cdr3_nt: TGTGCCAGCGTCGATCGAAACACCATATATTTT; cdr3_aa: CASVDRNTIYF; d_call: .; clone_size: .; j_call: TRBJ1-3; v_call: TRBV2
cdr3_nt: TGTGCCAGCAGCTCGAGGGCTAGCGGAAACTACGAGCAGTACTTC; cdr3_aa: CASSSRASGNYEQYF; d_call: TRBD2; clone_size: .; j_call: TRBJ2-7; v_call: TRBV7-2
cdr3_nt: TGTGCCAGCAGTTCCTGGACAGAGACGAACACCGGGGAGCTGTTTTTT; cdr3_aa: CASSSWTETNTGELFF; d_call: .; clone_size: .; j_call: TRBJ2-2; v_call: TRBV6-1
cdr3_nt: TGTGCCAGCAGCTTAGGTTTGGCATACAATCAGCCCCAGCATTTT; cdr3_aa: CASSLGLAYNQPQHF; d_call: .; clone_size: .; j_call: TRBJ1-5; v_call: TRBV7-2
cdr3_nt: TGTGCCAGCAGCTCAGGGGTTAGGTACAATGAGCAGTTCTTC; cdr3_aa: CASSSGVRYNEQFF; d_call: .; clone_size: few; j_call: TRBJ2-1; v_call: TRBV7-2
cdr3_nt: TGTGCCAGCTTTCCCAAGGACAGGGTATTCACTGAAGCTTTCTTT; cdr3_aa: CASFPKDRVFTEAFF; d_call: TRBD1; clone_size: many; j_call: TRBJ1-1; v_call: TRBV7-6
cdr3_nt: TGTGCCAGCAGCTTAAGCGGGAATGAAAAACTGTTTTTT; cdr3_aa: CASSLSGNEKLFF; d_call: .; clone_size: .; j_call: TRBJ1-4; v_call: TRBV7-9
cdr3_nt: TGTGCCAGCAGCCAAGATGGGGGGGCGCCCCGCACAGATACGCAGTATTTT; cdr3_aa: CASSQDGGAPRTDTQYF; d_call: .; clone_size: .; j_call: TRBJ2-3; v_call: TRBV4-2
cdr3_nt: TGCAGTGCTCACAAGCGGGGGGGCCTCAACAATGAGCAGTTCTTC; cdr3_aa: CSAHKRGGLNNEQFF; d_call: TRBD2; clone_size: few; j_call: TRBJ2-1; v_call: TRBV20-1
cdr3_nt: TGTGCCAGCAGTTTCGCGGGGGGGAGGGCAGATACGCAGTATTTT; cdr3_aa: CASSFAGGRADTQYF; d_call: TRBD2; clone_size: .; j_call: TRBJ2-3; v_call: TRBV11-2
cdr3_nt: TGCGCCAGCAGCCCAAGCTGGGTTGATCAGCCCCAGCATTTT; cdr3_aa: CASSPSWVDQPQHF; d_call: .; clone_size: .; j_call: TRBJ1-5; v_call: TRBV4-1
cdr3_nt: TGTGCCAGCAGCTTGACCCCCCGGGCGCGCGAGCGGGGGCTCCCGTACGAGCAGTACTTC; cdr3_aa: CASSLTPRARERGLPYEQYF; d_call: TRBD2; clone_size: many; j_call: TRBJ2-7; v_call: TRBV7-2
cdr3_nt: TGTGCCAGCAGCTTGGGGGCTACCTATGGCTACACCTTC; cdr3_aa: CASSLGATYGYTF; d_call: .; clone_size: many; j_call: TRBJ1-2; v_call: TRBV5-4
cdr3_nt: TGTGCCAGCAGTTCTCGGCGAGCGGGGCAAGAGACCCAGTACTTC; cdr3_aa: CASSSRRAGQETQYF; d_call: TRBD2; clone_size: few; j_call: TRBJ2-5; v_call: TRBV28
cdr3_nt: TGTGCCAGCAGCCCAAACGGCCTAACGGGGCCGAACACTGAAGCTTTCTTT; cdr3_aa: CASSPNGLTGPNTEAFF; d_call: .; clone_size: few; j_call: TRBJ1-1; v_call: TRBV6-2/TRBV6-3
cdr3_nt: TGTGCCAGCAGTACGACAGGGATTAATCAGCCCCAGCATTTT; cdr3_aa: CASSTTGINQPQHF; d_call: TRBD1; clone_size: .; j_call: TRBJ1-5; v_call: TRBV6-2/TRBV6-3
cdr3_nt: TGTGCCAGTAGTATACTCCCGTCGTCCGGGGAGCTGTTTTTT; cdr3_aa: CASSILPSSGELFF; d_call: .; clone_size: .; j_call: TRBJ2-2; v_call: TRBV19
cdr3_nt: TGTGCCAGCAGCCTCGACCAGGACCGCGGTGGCTACACCTTC; cdr3_aa: CASSLDQDRGGYTF; d_call: .; clone_size: .; j_call: TRBJ1-2; v_call: TRBV7-2
cdr3_nt: TGTGCCAGCAGTTTAAGGAGGGGCGCCCTTAATGAAAAACTGTTTTTT; cdr3_aa: CASSLRRGALNEKLFF; d_call: .; clone_size: .; j_call: TRBJ1-4; v_call: TRBV12-3/TRBV12-4
cdr3_nt: TGTGCCAGCAGTTTCGGGAGGGCGTCGCACGAGCAGTACTTC; cdr3_aa: CASSFGRASHEQYF; d_call: TRBD2; clone_size: many; j_call: TRBJ2-7; v_call: TRBV27
cdr3_nt: TGCGCCAGCAGCCAACCGGGACTAGCCAAAAACATTCAGTACTTC; cdr3_aa: CASSQPGLAKNIQYF; d_call: .; clone_size: .; j_call: TRBJ2-4; v_call: TRBV4-1